This TCR beta chain was obtained from a study of control samples from healthy donors and cancer patients (TCRdb year 2020). Libraries were prepared through the immunoSEQ multiplex PCR assay. Not all clones reach the TCRdb copy of this immuneACCESS table, which keeps in-frame sequences only. Checked studies attribute under half of the gap to unresolved V genes and leave the rest unexplained. The sample data list approximately 90,000 clones, and approximately 87% of these were observed just once. The top ten clones comprise 2% to 2.5% of the sample. Comments on this clone: Its cognate antigen has yet to be identified. No clone much larger than this one lies a single base away; base qualities are absent.

From the germline V gene (reference sequence), CDR1 is LNHDA and CDR2 is SQIVND. Spanning cysteine to phenylalanine, the CDR3 consists of 14 amino acids. The CDR3 DNA has 42 bases and is translated from base 1. V loses 7 bases of germline sequence and J loses 8 bases, and the interval between the two ends is 18 bases. The sequenced material came from blood. Here the chain combines TRBV19 and TRBJ2-1; the D region is possibly TRBD1 or TRBD2, each matching across 7 bases. The source is a woman in her thirties or forties in good health. The CDR3 sequence is CASTQRAGGDEQFF. The nucleotide sequence is given as TGTGCCAGTACCCAGAGGGCAGGGGGGGATGAGCAGTTCTTC.